This T cell receptor beta chain was sequenced in a study of immune heterogeneity within non-small cell lung tumors. Study information: There were a few squamous cell carcinomas, approximately 10 non-squamous carcinomas and 1 tumor not otherwise specified.

Template came from bulk tumor genomic DNA, at 550 to 700 ng per sample. Widely spaced biopsies, several per primary tumor, were obtained at surgery. Newly diagnosed with untreated non-small cell lung cancer, the patients underwent curative surgery. Donors comprised surgical patients with newly diagnosed non-small cell lung cancer, operated on with curative intent. Comment on this clonotype: Its antigen is still unknown.

The authors amplified TCR beta CDR3 by multiplex PCR with 32 V and 13 J primers. TCRdb re-analysed the multiplex PCR reads in MiXCR, keeping a single row per CDR3 protein. This sample has 4,700 or so distinct CDR3 sequences, with 20% to 25% found just once. Study results and limitations: Local tumor mutational burden, with an R of about 0.34, correlated moderately but significantly with local T-cell clonality.

The sequenced material came from lung tumor tissue. The origin of this receptor is a man aged 55-75 years with non-small cell lung cancer.

CDR3 DNA sequence: TGTGCCAGCAGTTACGGGACTAGCGGGGGCCCATTCTACGAGCAGTACTTC. It yields the protein CASSYGTSGGPFYEQYF. The J gene is TRBJ2-7, the V gene TRBV6-2 or TRBV6-3; 14 bases match TRBD2. From germline, CDR1 is MNHEY and CDR2 SVGEGT. This CDR3 comprises 17 residues. V shed 2 bases and J 3 bases; nucleotides not matched to a gene: 6.